The 16 T cell receptor beta chains below were found in one sample sequenced in a study of patients and donors after allogeneic stem cell transplantation. TCRdb reprocessed the RT-PCR reads with MiXCR, giving one entry per CDR3 protein. The table has 70,000 or so distinct CDR3 sequences, more than 20% seen once. Sequencing input: blood, either unsorted or a sorted T cell fraction (not recorded which). Every receptor here comes from a human donor who was either an allogeneic HSCT recipient or a stem cell or donor lymphocyte infusion donor (not recorded which). It is not recorded whose cells these are; they may come from a transplant donor.

The J gene is TRBJ1-2, the V gene TRBV20-1; a possible D gene is TRBD1 (5 bases). Germline CDR1 DFQATT, CDR2 SNEGSKA (reference sequence). The CDR3 loop spans 17 amino acids. V was trimmed by 3 bases and J by 5 bases, leaving 25 bases between them. The DNA for the CDR3 is TGCAGTGCTAGGCTCCAAGAGGGGCCCCCGCTTGGGTATGGCTACACCTTC. It translates to CSARLQEGPPLGYGYTF.

In its sample, this clonotype was seen a few times. This chain joins TRBV7-9 and TRBJ1-2; D unclear. This CDR3 region has 13 residues. V lost 2 bases, J lost 12 bases, and 16 bases lay in between. Per the germline V gene, CDR1 is SEHNR and CDR2 is FQNEAQ (reference sequence). CDR3 residues: CASSLLKGYEDTF. For the CDR3, the DNA is TGTGCCAGCAGCTTATTAAAAGGGTATGAAGACACCTTC.

The chain couples TRBV29-1 to TRBJ1-2, with TRBD1 as a possible D gene (5 bases). Trimming left V 4 bases short and J 6 bases short, with 12 bases between. This CDR3 region has 12 residues. CDR1 and CDR2 (germline): SQVTM, ANQGSEA. CDR3 sequence (DNA): TGCAGCGTTGCAGGGATACGAAATGGCTACACCTTC. Its translation is CSVAGIRNGYTF.

This clonotype was seen only once. This rearrangement joins TRBV5-5 to TRBJ2-7; 12 bases agree with TRBD2. Germline V gene sequence: CDR1 SGHKS, CDR2 YYEKEE (reference sequence). Losses at the gene ends were 4 bases for V and 5 bases for J; bases not matched to a gene: 7. The CDR3 has 15 amino acids. The CDR3 loop is CASSPGTSGFDEQYF. DNA for the CDR3: TGTGCCAGCAGCCCCGGGACTAGCGGGTTCGACGAGCAGTACTTC.

The chain employs TRBV7-8 and TRBJ2-2; TRBD2 matches at 11 bases. Trimming at V came to 2 bases and at J to 4 bases, leaving 6 bases not matched to a gene. Germline CDR1 SGHVS, CDR2 FQNEAQ. The CDR3 consists of 17 residues. DNA for the CDR3: TGTGCCAGCAGCTTACGGCTAGCGGGAGGAGGCACCGGGGAGCTGTTTTTT. Encoded protein: CASSLRLAGGGTGELFF.

This clonotype showed up just once. For the CDR3, the DNA is TGTGCCATCAGTGAAGGGGGACAGGGGTGGAGCACAGATACGCAGTATTTT. Protein sequence: CAISEGGQGWSTDTQYF. This chain connects TRBV10-3 to TRBJ2-3, with 10 nucleotides matching TRBD1. This CDR3 comprises 17 residues. Germline V gene sequence: CDR1 ENHRY, CDR2 SYGVKD. The ends lost 3 bases at V and 0 bases at J; junction bases unmatched: 6.

This clonotype was observed at least ten times. The chain employs TRBV5-1 and TRBJ2-1; no definite D call. The germline V gene has CDR1 SGHRS and CDR2 YFSETQ. The CDR3 totals 15 residues. Trimming removed 4 bases from V and 0 bases from J, with 11 bases in between. For the CDR3, the DNA is TGCGCCAGCAGCACGGGTGATAGCTCCTACAATGAGCAGTTCTTC. Its translation: CASSTGDSSYNEQFF.

The chain is built from TRBV29-1 and TRBJ2-5, with D unclear. From germline, CDR1 is SQVTM and CDR2 ANQGSEA. Trimming left V 2 bases short and J 10 bases short, with 14 bases between. CDR3 length: 12 amino acids. The CDR3: CSVERARESQYF. Here the CDR3 DNA reads TGCAGCGTTGAAAGGGCCCGCGAAAGCCAGTACTTC.

The chain couples TRBV27 to TRBJ2-2; 7 nucleotides line up with TRBD1. V trimming: 6 bases; J trimming: 0 bases; junction bases outside the gene matches: 4. Per germline, CDR1 MNHEY and CDR2 SMNVEV (reference sequence). The CDR3 spans 15 residues. The CDR3 reads CASSNRGPNTGELFF. DNA of the CDR3: TGTGCCAGCAGCAACAGGGGACCGAACACCGGGGAGCTGTTTTTT.

The chain has TRBV7-9 and TRBJ2-1, with 11 bases lining up with TRBD2. V was pared by 7 bases and J by 4 bases, with 3 bases of the junction left unmatched. Germline V gene sequence: CDR1 SEHNR, CDR2 FQNEAQ (reference sequence). The CDR3 totals 14 residues. The CDR3 loop is CASTWTSGYNEQFF. The CDR3 DNA sequence: TGTGCCAGCACCTGGACTAGCGGGTACAATGAGCAGTTCTTC.

This clonotype was recorded a few times. The J gene is TRBJ1-4, the V gene TRBV7-9; the match to TRBD1 covers 9 bases. From germline, CDR1 is SEHNR and CDR2 FQNEAQ (reference sequence). V trimming: 5 bases; J trimming: 6 bases; junction bases outside the gene matches: 4. This CDR3 comprises 14 residues. This CDR3 is CASSIGTGYEKLFF. CDR3 sequence (DNA): TGTGCCAGCAGCATAGGGACAGGGTATGAAAAACTGTTTTTT.

V usage is TRBV20-1 and J usage is TRBJ1-1, with D uncertain. Trimming removed 2 bases at V and 1 base at J, with 11 bases between. CDR1 is DFQATT, CDR2 SNEGSKA, per germline (reference sequence). CDR3 length equals 14 residues. In nucleotides, the CDR3 is TGCAGTGCTAGAAGTAATCGACAGAACACTGAAGCTTTCTTT. Translated: CSARSNRQNTEAFF.

The V call is TRBV7-8, the J call TRBJ2-1; TRBD1 matches 8 bases. Germline CDR1 and CDR2: SGHVS and FQNEAQ. The CDR3 contains 17 residues. Germline trimming cut 2 bases from V and 2 bases from J; bases unmatched to any gene: 8. The CDR3, as DNA: TGTGCCAGCAGCTTAACGGGCAGGGGGCCTACCTACAATGAGCAGTTCTTC. This encodes CASSLTGRGPTYNEQFF.

The genes are TRBV5-1 and TRBJ2-1, with 9 bases identical to TRBD2. The CDR3 has 15 residues. V trimming: 4 bases; J trimming: 4 bases; junction bases outside the gene matches: 6. Per the germline V gene, CDR1 is SGHRS and CDR2 is YFSETQ. The CDR3 coding sequence is TGCGCCAGCAGCCCCCCGACTAGCGGATACAATGAGCAGTTCTTC. This gives the protein CASSPPTSGYNEQFF.

The V gene is TRBV5-1, the J gene TRBJ1-1; D is ambiguous. This CDR3 has 15 residues. Trimming stripped 0 bases from V and 1 base from J, with 10 bases between. Germline values: CDR1 SGHRS, CDR2 YFSETQ. In nucleotides, the CDR3 is TGCGCCAGCAGCTTGGTGTTTGGGGAGAACACTGAAGCTTTCTTT. Its protein is CASSLVFGENTEAFF.

J is TRBJ1-2 and V is TRBV12-3 or TRBV12-4; D not certain. V was shortened by 7 bases and J by 1 base, with 22 bases between the two germline ends. There are 17 residues in the CDR3. The CDR3 bases are TGTGCCAGCATCGATACCCCCCACACCTCACTTAACTATGGCTACACCTTC. Protein product: CASIDTPHTSLNYGYTF.